Only a few counts were recorded for the clone carrying this TCR beta chain. Per the original methods: From reference gene primer amplification, estimates of nucleated cell counts were derived. The repertoire was sequenced with immunoSEQ multiplex PCR; TCRdb's copy has only in-frame clones and lacks some. The V and J calls and clone size were taken over from that table, and D and trimming were inferred from the DNA. The sample has about 370,000 clones, roughly 90% seen once; the top ten hold approximately 3%. Germline CDR1 reads SNHLY; CDR2 reads FYNNEI. V dropped 3 bases and J dropped 8 bases, with 16 bases sitting between them. The CDR3 runs to 15 residues. The data are from a study of blood T cell repertoires in COVID-19. At the level of the study: Material from acute and convalescent COVID-19 was sourced from the United States, Italy and Spain. T cells, B-cell-depleted T cells, or PBMCs provided the cDNA or gDNA that served as material.

While infection was still active, Seattle patients were enrolled and then followed longitudinally. Sequences were obtained from peripheral blood. The chain has TRBV2 and TRBJ1-4, with TRBD1 as a possible D gene (6 bases). This TCR came from a woman aged 30 to 39 with COVID-19, enrolled during active disease. CDR3 nucleotides: TGTGCCAGCAGTGATATGGACAGAAGGGGCGAAAAACTGTTTTTT. Its protein product is CASSDMDRRGEKLFF. Looking up the rest from reference TRBV2 and TRBJ1-4 gives the full variable domain: EPEVTQTPSHQVTQMGQEVILRCVPISNHLYFYWYRQILGQKVEFLVSFYNNEISEKSEIFDDQFSVERPDGSNFTLKIRSTKLEDSAMYFCASSDMDRRGEKLFFGSGTQLSVL.